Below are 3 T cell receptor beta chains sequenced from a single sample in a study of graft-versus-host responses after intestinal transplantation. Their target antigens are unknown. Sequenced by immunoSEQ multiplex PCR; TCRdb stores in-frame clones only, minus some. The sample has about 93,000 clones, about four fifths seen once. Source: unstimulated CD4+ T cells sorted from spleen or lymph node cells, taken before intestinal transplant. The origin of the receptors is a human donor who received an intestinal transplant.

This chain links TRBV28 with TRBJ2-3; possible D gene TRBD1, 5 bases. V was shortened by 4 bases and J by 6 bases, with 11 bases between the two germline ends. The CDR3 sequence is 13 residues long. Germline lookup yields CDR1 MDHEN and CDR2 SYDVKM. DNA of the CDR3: TGTGCCAGCAGTTCGCCAGGGTCCGATACGCAGTATTTT. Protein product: CASSSPGSDTQYF.

The CDR3 DNA follows: TGTGCCAGCAGTGAATTTGGGACTAGTAACGAGCAGTACTTC. Translation gives CASSEFGTSNEQYF. The chain has TRBV25-1 and TRBJ2-7; TRBD2 agrees at 8 bases. The CDR3 covers 14 residues. J was trimmed by 5 bases and V by 1 base; bases with no gene match: 4. CDR1 and CDR2 (germline): MGHDK, SYGVNS.

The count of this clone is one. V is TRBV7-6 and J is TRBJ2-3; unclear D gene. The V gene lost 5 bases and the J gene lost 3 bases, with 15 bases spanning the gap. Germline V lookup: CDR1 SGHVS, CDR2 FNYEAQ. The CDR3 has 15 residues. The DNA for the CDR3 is TGTGCCAGCAGCCAGTGGCAAGGCGGAACAGATACGCAGTATTTT. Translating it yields CASSQWQGGTDTQYF.